Sequencing of this T cell receptor (beta chain) was carried out in a study of shared clonotypes between healthy human individuals. CD45RO-negative, CCR7-positively selected cells formed the naive CD8 fraction, excluding terminally differentiated effector memory CD45RA+ cells. Recent vaccinations or acute infections were absent in the healthy HIV-negative adult donors. This CDR3 is built from 14 residues. The germline gives CDR1 PRHDT, CDR2 FYEKMQ (reference sequence). Trimming removed 3 bases from V and 2 bases from J, with 10 bases in between. Libraries were prepared by immunoSEQ multiplex PCR; TCRdb keeps only in-frame clonotypes and omits some of them. The table includes 550,000 to 750,000 clones, roughly 96% detected once. Points on this clone: The antigen remains unidentified.

Study-wide findings and caveats: Unshared clonotypes carried lower generation probabilities than those common to all four donors. Investigators collected only blood, and repertoires in tissues likely differ.

The sample was naive CD8+ T cells sorted from blood. V gene TRBV13 combines with J gene TRBJ2-5, with D hard to call. This TCR was recovered from a woman between 25 and 40 years old in good health. CDR3 region: CASSFVASQETQYF. The CDR3 region has the DNA TGTGCCAGCAGCTTCGTGGCCAGTCAAGAGACCCAGTACTTC.